Listed below are T cell receptor beta chains from one sample, sequenced in a study of blood T cell repertoires in COVID-19. Method: immunoSEQ multiplex PCR; TCRdb's copy keeps in-frame clones and lacks some. Of some 53,000 clones listed, about nine tenths were seen once; the top ten hold approximately 15%. Sequences were obtained from peripheral blood. The receptors stem from a man aged 70 or older with acute or convalescent COVID-19. Both conserved end residues are part of each CDR3. Fields, in order: D gene, V gene, clone size, J gene, CDR3 DNA, CDR3 protein. D genes are given only for firm matches. Clone size is shown for a subset of rows, as once, few, many or a class of expanded clone.

>.|TRBV4-3|.|TRBJ1-5
TGCGCCAGCAGCCAAGAGCGTCAGGGGAGTCAGCCCCAGCATTTT
CASSQERQGSQPQHF
>.|TRBV5-4|.|TRBJ2-7
TGTGCCAGCAGCCCGCGGTTGGCGGGGAACGAGCAGTACTTC
CASSPRLAGNEQYF
>TRBD1|TRBV27|.|TRBJ1-3
TGTGCCAGCAGGAGGGACAGGGCGGCAAACACCATATATTTT
CASRRDRAANTIYF
>.|TRBV4-1|.|TRBJ2-5
TGCGCCAGCAGCCAATCTAGCGTCCAAGAGACCCAGTACTTC
CASSQSSVQETQYF
>TRBD1|TRBV9|once|TRBJ2-1
TGTGCCAGCAGCGCCCGGACAGGCGGAAATGAGCAGTTCTTC
CASSARTGGNEQFF
>TRBD1|TRBV28|.|TRBJ2-1
TGTGCCAGCAGTTTATCTTGGACAGGGTCCTACAATGAGCAGTTCTTC
CASSLSWTGSYNEQFF
>TRBD2|TRBV2|few|TRBJ2-5
TGTGCCAGCAGTGAATTGTTAGCGGGAGGAGAGACCCAGTACTTC
CASSELLAGGETQYF
>.|TRBV4-1|.|TRBJ2-1
TGCGCCAGCAGCCAAAGGGCCAGGGACAACAATGAGCAGTTCTTC
CASSQRARDNNEQFF
>.|TRBV7-2|.|TRBJ2-1
TGTGCCAGCAGCCCGAATGGCGGCTACAATGAGCAGTTCTTC
CASSPNGGYNEQFF
>.|TRBV6-5|.|TRBJ2-2
TGTGCCAGCAGTTACTCGAGGCAGGGTATCGGGGAGCTGTTTTTT
CASSYSRQGIGELFF
>.|TRBV7-6|.|TRBJ2-7
TGTGCCAGCAGCTTAGCGATGGGGGCCTCCTACGAGCAGTACTTC
CASSLAMGASYEQYF
>.|TRBV30|.|TRBJ1-5
TGTGCCTGGAGTTTGGGGGGGCAACAGCCCCAGCATTTT
CAWSLGGQQPQHF
>.|TRBV6-6|.|TRBJ2-2
TGTGCCAGTCTTCGGGGGAACACCGGGGAGCTGTTTTTT
CASLRGNTGELFF
>.|TRBV3-1/TRBV3-2|.|TRBJ2-2
TGTGCCAGCAGCCAAGGGCCAGGGCGGACCGGGGAGCTGTTTTTT
CASSQGPGRTGELFF
>TRBD1|TRBV7-2|.|TRBJ1-6
TGTGCCAGCAGTCGACAGGGATTTATGGATTCACCCCTCCACTTT
CASSRQGFMDSPLHF
>TRBD1|TRBV3-1/TRBV3-2|.|TRBJ1-1
TGTGCCAGCAGCCAAGGTGACAGGGGGACCGCTGAAGCTTTCTTT
CASSQGDRGTAEAFF
>.|TRBV29-1|.|TRBJ1-1
TGCAGCGCCCTGGACAGGAACACTGAAGCTTTCTTT
CSALDRNTEAFF
>TRBD1|TRBV5-5|.|TRBJ2-6
TGTGCCAGCAGCCTTTGGGACAGGGTTTCTGGGGCCAACGTCCTGACTTTC
CASSLWDRVSGANVLTF
>.|TRBV23-1|.|TRBJ2-2
TGCGCCAGCAGTCACCATGCTTCCGGGACACCACTGAACACCGGGGAGCTGTTTTTT
CASSHHASGTPLNTGELFF
>.|TRBV4-2|.|TRBJ2-2
TGTGCCAGCAGCCAATCATCAGGTAACACCGGGGAGCTGTTTTTT
CASSQSSGNTGELFF
>.|TRBV6-5|.|TRBJ2-7
TGTGCCAGCAGTTACAAGCGACCAATGAGCTCCTACGAGCAGTACTTC
CASSYKRPMSSYEQYF
>TRBD1|TRBV30|few|TRBJ2-7
TGTGCCTGGAGTTTGGGACAGGCCTACGAGCAGTACTTC
CAWSLGQAYEQYF
>TRBD2|TRBV28|.|TRBJ2-3
TGTGCCAGCAGTGCCACGGGGGGGGACACAGATACGCAGTATTTT
CASSATGGDTDTQYF
>.|TRBV11-2|.|TRBJ2-2
TGTGCCAGCAGCCCCCCGGGGTCTAACACCGGGGAGCTGTTTTTT
CASSPPGSNTGELFF
>.|TRBV11-2|few|TRBJ1-5
TGTGCCAGCAGCTTAATCCCTCGGAGTCAGCCCCAGCATTTT
CASSLIPRSQPQHF
>.|TRBV28|.|TRBJ2-6
TGTGCCAGCAGTTTATCGTCCCCGGGTACAACTGGGGCCAACGTCCTGACTTTC
CASSLSSPGTTGANVLTF
>TRBD1|TRBV7-2|.|TRBJ1-2
TGTGCCAGCAGCTTAGATTGGACAGGGGGCGACTATGGCTACACCTTC
CASSLDWTGGDYGYTF
>.|TRBV19|.|TRBJ1-4
TGTGCCAGTCACCGTGGAGCTAATGAAAAACTGTTTTTT
CASHRGANEKLFF
>TRBD1|TRBV5-8|.|TRBJ1-2
TGTGCCAGCAGCTTGCCCGGGACAGGGAATCGGTATGGCTACACCTTC
CASSLPGTGNRYGYTF
>TRBD1|TRBV5-1|.|TRBJ2-2
TGCGCCAGCAGCTCAGGGGGCAGGGCCGGGGAGCTGTTTTTT
CASSSGGRAGELFF